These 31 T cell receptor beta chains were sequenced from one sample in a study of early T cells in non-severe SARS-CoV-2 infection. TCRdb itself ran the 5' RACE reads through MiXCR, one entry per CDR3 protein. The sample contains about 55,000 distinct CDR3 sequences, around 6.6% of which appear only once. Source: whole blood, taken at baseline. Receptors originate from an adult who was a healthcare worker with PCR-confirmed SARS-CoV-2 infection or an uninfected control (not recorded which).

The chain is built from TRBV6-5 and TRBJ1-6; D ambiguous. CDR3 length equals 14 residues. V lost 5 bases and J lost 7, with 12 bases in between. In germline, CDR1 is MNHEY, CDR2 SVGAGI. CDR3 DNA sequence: TGTGCCAGCAGTCTGAAGGACCAAAATTCACCCCTCCACTTT. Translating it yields CASSLKDQNSPLHF.

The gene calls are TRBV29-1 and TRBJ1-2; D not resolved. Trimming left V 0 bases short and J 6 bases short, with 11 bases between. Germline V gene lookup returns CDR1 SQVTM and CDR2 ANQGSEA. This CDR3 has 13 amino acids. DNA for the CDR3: TGCAGCGTTGAAGACAGGAATCGAGATGGCTACACCTTC. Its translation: CSVEDRNRDGYTF.

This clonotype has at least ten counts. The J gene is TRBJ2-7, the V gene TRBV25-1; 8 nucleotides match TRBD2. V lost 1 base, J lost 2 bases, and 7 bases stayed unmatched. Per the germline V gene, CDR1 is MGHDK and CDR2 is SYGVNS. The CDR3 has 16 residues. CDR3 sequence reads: CASSEFREGRPYEQYF. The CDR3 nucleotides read TGTGCCAGCAGTGAATTCCGGGAGGGGCGACCCTACGAGCAGTACTTC.

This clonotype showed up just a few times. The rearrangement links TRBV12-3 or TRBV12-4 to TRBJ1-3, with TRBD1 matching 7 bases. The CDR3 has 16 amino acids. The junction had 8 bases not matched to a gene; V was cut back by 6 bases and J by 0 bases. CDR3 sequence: CASSPKTGASGNTIYF. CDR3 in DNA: TGTGCCAGCAGCCCGAAAACAGGGGCCTCTGGAAACACCATATATTTT.

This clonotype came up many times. CDR3 loop: CASSQDGLAGAMQETQYF. CDR3 DNA sequence: TGTGCCAGCAGCCAAGATGGGCTAGCGGGGGCCATGCAAGAGACCCAGTACTTC. V is TRBV4-2 and J is TRBJ2-5; 10 positions agree with TRBD2. V gave up 0 bases and J gave up 2 bases; unmatched junction bases: 9. The CDR3 totals 18 residues. Germline V gives CDR1 LGHNA, CDR2 YNFKEQ.

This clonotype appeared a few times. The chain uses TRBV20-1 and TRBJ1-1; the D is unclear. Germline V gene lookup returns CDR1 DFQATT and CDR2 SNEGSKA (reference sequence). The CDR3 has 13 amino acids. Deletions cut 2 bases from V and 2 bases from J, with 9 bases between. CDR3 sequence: CSARKQPNTEAFF. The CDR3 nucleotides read TGCAGTGCTAGAAAACAGCCTAACACTGAAGCTTTCTTT.

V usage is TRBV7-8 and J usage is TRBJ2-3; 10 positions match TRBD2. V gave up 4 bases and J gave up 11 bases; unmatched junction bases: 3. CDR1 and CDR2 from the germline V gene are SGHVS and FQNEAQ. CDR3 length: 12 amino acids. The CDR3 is CASSSIAGGQYF. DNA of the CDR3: TGTGCCAGCAGCTCCATAGCGGGGGGGCAGTATTTT.

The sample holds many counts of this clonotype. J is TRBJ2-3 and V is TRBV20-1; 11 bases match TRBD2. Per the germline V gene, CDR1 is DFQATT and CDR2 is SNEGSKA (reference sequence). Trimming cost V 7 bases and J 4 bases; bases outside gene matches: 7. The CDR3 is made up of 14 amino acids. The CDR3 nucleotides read TGCAGTGTCCCGGGACTAGCGGTTCCAGATACGCAGTATTTT. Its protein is CSVPGLAVPDTQYF.

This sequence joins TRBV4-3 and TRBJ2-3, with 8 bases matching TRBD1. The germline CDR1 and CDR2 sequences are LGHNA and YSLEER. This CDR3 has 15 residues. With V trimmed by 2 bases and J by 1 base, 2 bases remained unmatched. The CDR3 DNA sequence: TGCGCCAGCAGCCAATGGGGACAGGGCACAGATACGCAGTATTTT. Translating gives CASSQWGQGTDTQYF.

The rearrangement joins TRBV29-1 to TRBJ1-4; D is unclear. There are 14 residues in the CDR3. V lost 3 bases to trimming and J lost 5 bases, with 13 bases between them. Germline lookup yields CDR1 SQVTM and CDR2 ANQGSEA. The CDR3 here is CSVELGTPNEKLFF. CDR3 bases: TGCAGCGTTGAGTTAGGAACCCCAAATGAAAAACTGTTTTTT.

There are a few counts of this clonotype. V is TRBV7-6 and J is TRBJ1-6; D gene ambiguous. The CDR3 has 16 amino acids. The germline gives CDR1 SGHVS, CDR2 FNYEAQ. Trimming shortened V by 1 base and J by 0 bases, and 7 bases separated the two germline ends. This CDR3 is CASSLEGSSYNSPLHF. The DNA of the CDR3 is TGTGCCAGCAGCTTAGAAGGGAGCTCCTATAATTCACCCCTCCACTTT.

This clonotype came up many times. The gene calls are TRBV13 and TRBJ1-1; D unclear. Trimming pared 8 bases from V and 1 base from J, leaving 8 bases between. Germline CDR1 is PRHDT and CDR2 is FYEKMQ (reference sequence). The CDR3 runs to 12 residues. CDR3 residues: CASAITNTEAFF. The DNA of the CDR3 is TGTGCCAGCGCGATTACGAACACTGAAGCTTTCTTT.

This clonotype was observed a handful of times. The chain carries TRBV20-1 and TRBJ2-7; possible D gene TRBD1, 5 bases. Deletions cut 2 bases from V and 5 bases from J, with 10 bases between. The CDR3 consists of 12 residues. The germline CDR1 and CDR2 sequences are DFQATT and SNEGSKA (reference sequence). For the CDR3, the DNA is TGCAGTGCTAGACGGCAGGGTAACGAGCAGTACTTC. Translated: CSARRQGNEQYF.

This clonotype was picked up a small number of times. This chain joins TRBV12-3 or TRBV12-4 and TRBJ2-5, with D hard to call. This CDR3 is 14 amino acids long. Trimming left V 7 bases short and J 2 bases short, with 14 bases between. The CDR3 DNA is TGTGCCAGCACCCTTTGGAACGAACAAGAGACCCAGTACTTC. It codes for CASTLWNEQETQYF.

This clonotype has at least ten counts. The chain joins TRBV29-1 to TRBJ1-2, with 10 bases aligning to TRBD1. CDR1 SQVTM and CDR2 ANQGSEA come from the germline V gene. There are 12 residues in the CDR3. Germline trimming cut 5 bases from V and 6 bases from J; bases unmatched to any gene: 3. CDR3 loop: CSVRQGAHGYTF. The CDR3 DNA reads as TGCAGCGTTCGACAGGGGGCCCATGGCTACACCTTC.

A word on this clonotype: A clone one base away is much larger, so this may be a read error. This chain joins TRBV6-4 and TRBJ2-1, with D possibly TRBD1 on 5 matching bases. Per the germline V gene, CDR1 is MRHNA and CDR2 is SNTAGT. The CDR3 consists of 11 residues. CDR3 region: CTSSPPGEQFF. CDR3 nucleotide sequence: TGTACCAGCAGTCCCCCAGGGGAGCAGTTCTTC.

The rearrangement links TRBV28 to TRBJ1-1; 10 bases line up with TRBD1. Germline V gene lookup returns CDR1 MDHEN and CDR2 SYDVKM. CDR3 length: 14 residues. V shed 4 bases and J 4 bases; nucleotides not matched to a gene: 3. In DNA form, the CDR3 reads TGTGCCAGCAGTTCGGGACAGGGGAGCACTGAAGCTTTCTTT. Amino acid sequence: CASSSGQGSTEAFF.

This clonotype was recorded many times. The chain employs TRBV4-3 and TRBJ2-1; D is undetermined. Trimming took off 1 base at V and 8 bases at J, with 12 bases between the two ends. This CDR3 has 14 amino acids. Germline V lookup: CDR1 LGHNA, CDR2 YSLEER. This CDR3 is CASSQVWGRDEQFF. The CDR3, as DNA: TGCGCCAGCAGCCAAGTTTGGGGTAGGGATGAGCAGTTCTTC.

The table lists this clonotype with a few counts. CDR3 protein: CASSLLPTDTQYF. Written as DNA, the CDR3 is TGTGCCAGCAGCTTATTGCCCACAGATACGCAGTATTTT. The V gene is TRBV7-6, the J gene TRBJ2-3; no firm D call. CDR1 SGHVS and CDR2 FNYEAQ come from the germline V gene. Trimming removed 2 bases from V and 2 bases from J, with 5 bases in between. The CDR3 is made up of 13 amino acids.

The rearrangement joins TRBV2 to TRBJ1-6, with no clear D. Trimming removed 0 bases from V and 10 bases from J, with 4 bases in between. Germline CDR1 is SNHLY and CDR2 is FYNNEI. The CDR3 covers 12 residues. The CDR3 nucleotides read TGTGCCAGCAGTGAAGCGGGGTCACCCCTCCACTTT. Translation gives CASSEAGSPLHF.

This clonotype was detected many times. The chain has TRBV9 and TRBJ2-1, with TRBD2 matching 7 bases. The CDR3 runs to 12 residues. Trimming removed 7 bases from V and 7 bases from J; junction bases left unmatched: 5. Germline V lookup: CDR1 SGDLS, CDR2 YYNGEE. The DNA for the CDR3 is TGTGCCAGCCGCCGGGGGGAGAATGAGCAGTTCTTC. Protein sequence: CASRRGENEQFF.

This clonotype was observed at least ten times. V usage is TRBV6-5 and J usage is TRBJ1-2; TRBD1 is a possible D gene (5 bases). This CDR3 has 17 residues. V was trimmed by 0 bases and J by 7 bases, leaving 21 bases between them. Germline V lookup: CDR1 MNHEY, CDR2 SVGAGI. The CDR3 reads CASSYSNFQGPQGGYTF. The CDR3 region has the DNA TGTGCCAGCAGTTACTCGAATTTTCAGGGACCCCAGGGTGGCTACACCTTC.

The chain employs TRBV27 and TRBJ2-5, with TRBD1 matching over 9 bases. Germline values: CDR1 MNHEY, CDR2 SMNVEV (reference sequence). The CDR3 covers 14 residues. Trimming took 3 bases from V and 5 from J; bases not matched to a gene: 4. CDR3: CASSFTGGWETQYF. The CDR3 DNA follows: TGTGCCAGCAGTTTCACAGGGGGCTGGGAGACCCAGTACTTC.

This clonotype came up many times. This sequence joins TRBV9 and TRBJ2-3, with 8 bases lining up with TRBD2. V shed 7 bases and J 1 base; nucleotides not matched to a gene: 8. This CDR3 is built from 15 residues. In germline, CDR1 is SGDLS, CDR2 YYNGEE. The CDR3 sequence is CASAPGRGGTDTQYF. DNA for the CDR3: TGTGCCAGCGCTCCGGGGCGGGGGGGCACAGATACGCAGTATTTT.

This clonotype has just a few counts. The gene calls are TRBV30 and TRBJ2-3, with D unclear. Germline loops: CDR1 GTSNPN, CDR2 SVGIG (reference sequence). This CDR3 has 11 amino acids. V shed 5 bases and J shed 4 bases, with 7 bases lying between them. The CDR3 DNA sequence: TGTGCCTGGTCGTTTCCAGATACGCAGTATTTT. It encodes CAWSFPDTQYF.

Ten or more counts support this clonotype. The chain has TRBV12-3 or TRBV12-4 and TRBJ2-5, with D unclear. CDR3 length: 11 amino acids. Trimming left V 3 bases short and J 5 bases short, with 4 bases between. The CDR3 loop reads CASSFTETQYF. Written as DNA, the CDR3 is TGTGCCAGCAGTTTTACGGAGACCCAGTACTTC.

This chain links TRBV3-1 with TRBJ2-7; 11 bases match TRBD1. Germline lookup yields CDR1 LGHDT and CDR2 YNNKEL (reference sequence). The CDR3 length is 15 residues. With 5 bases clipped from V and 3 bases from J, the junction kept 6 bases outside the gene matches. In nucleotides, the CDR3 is TGTGCCAGCAGCGCCCGGACAGGGGGCGACTACGAGCAGTACTTC. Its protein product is CASSARTGGDYEQYF.

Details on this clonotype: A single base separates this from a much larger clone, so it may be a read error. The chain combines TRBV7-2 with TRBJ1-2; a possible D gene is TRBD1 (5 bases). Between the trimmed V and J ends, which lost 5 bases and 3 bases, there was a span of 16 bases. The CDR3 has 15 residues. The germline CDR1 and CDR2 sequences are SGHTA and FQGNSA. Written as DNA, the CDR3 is TGTGCCAGCAGCGCCAGAACAGGACCTGACTATGGCTACACCTTC. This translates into CASSARTGPDYGYTF.

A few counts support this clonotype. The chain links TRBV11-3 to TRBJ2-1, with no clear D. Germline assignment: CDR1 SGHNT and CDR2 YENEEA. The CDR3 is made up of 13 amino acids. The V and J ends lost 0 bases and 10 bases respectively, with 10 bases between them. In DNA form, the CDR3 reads TGTGCCAGCAGCTTAGAAGTCGGGTTGGAGCAGTTCTTC. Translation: CASSLEVGLEQFF.

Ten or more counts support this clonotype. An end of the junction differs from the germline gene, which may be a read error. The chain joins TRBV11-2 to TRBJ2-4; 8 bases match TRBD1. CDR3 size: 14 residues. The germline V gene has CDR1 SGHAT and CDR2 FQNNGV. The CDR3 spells CASSVDRGVVVQYF. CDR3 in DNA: TGTGCCAGCAGCGTAGACAGGGGAGTCGTAGTTCAGTACTTC.

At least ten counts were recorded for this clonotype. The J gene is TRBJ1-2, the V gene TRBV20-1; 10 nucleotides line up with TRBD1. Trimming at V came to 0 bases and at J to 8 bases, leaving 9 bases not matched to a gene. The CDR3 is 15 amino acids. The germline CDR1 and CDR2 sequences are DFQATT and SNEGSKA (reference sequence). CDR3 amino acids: CSARDRDRGFWGYTF. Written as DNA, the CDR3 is TGCAGTGCTAGAGATAGGGACAGGGGATTTTGGGGCTACACCTTC.